This T cell receptor beta chain comes out of a study of cytomegalovirus exposure and HLA in healthy donors. The PCR made use of 60 Vbeta and 13 Jbeta primers. Sequencing was performed with immunoSEQ multiplex PCR; in TCRdb, only in-frame clones are kept and a portion is missing. Found here are 150,000 to 200,000 clones, 81% of them singletons; the top ten hold about 1.9%. Details on this clone: Its antigen is unknown.

Whole-study results and caveats: By a later analysis, the bulk of CMV-associated TCR beta chains appeared HLA-restricted.

V lost 8 bases to trimming and J lost 3 bases; unmatched junction nucleotides: 9. Germline V gene sequence: CDR1 MNHEY, CDR2 SVGAGI. The CDR3 spans 14 residues. Sequenced: PBMCs. The TCR sequence derives from a woman aged 18-29 years in good health and CMV-seronegative. This chain connects TRBV6-5 to TRBJ2-7; 8 bases match TRBD1. In nucleotides, the CDR3 is TGTGCCAGCGCCCGGCAGGGGACAGGCTACGAGCAGTACTTC. As protein: CASARQGTGYEQYF.